The rows below give T cell receptor beta chains drawn from one sample of a study of identical twins. TCRdb ran MiXCR on the 5' RACE reads and lists one entry per CDR3 protein. The sample has under 500,000 distinct CDR3 sequences; roughly an eighth are singletons. In addition, the sample was reused for a study of yellow fever vaccine responses in identical twins.

Sequenced: CD4+ T cells sorted from blood. These receptors were collected from a woman aged 18-29 years in good health. Each CDR3 is given with its conserved first and last residue. A D gene is named only where the DNA matches it firmly. Clone size appears in some rows only: once, few, many, or a class for an expanded clone.

J: TRBJ2-7
size: few
D: TRBD1
V: TRBV9
CDR3: CASSVVLENRGHEQYF
DNA: TGTGCCAGCAGCGTAGTCCTAGAAAACAGGGGACACGAGCAGTACTTC

J: TRBJ2-3
size: few
D: -
V: TRBV6-5
CDR3: CASSTTHTNSDTQYF
DNA: TGTGCCAGCAGTACTACCCATACGAATAGCGATACGCAGTATTTT

J: TRBJ2-1
size: -
D: -
V: TRBV2
CDR3: CASSARSSSGNEQFF
DNA: TGTGCCAGCAGCGCACGGTCTTCCTCGGGTAATGAGCAGTTCTTC

J: TRBJ2-7
size: many
D: -
V: TRBV7-9
CDR3: CASSLDGSPYEQYF
DNA: TGTGCCAGCAGCTTAGATGGTAGCCCCTACGAGCAGTACTTC

J: TRBJ2-7
size: few
D: -
V: TRBV10-3
CDR3: CAIKRSQDGTYEQYF
DNA: TGTGCCATCAAACGCTCCCAGGACGGAACCTACGAGCAGTACTTC

J: TRBJ2-1
size: -
D: -
V: TRBV7-9
CDR3: CASSPVALGYNEQFF
DNA: TGTGCCAGCAGCCCTGTAGCCTTAGGGTACAATGAGCAGTTCTTC

J: TRBJ1-1
size: few
D: TRBD1
V: TRBV12-3/TRBV12-4
CDR3: CANSRDRTASEAFF
DNA: TGTGCCAACAGCCGGGACAGGACAGCCTCTGAGGCTTTCTTT

J: TRBJ2-5
size: -
D: -
V: TRBV21-1
CDR3: CASSKTGEVKETQYF
DNA: TGTGCCAGCAGCAAAACAGGGGAGGTGAAAGAGACCCAGTACTTC

J: TRBJ1-1
size: many
D: TRBD1
V: TRBV7-9
CDR3: CASSLSGSGDSEAFF
DNA: TGTGCCAGCAGCTTATCAGGGTCTGGGGACAGTGAAGCTTTCTTT

J: TRBJ2-3
size: -
D: -
V: TRBV11-2
CDR3: CASSLDLVYF
DNA: TGTGCCAGCAGCTTAGATCTAGTCTATTTT

J: TRBJ1-1
size: -
D: -
V: TRBV12-3/TRBV12-4
CDR3: CASSQQVEAFF
DNA: TGTGCCAGCAGCCAACAAGTTGAAGCTTTCTTT

J: TRBJ2-7
size: few
D: -
V: TRBV4-2
CDR3: CASSQGVGGDYEQYF
DNA: TGTGCCAGCAGCCAAGGAGTAGGGGGGGACTACGAGCAGTACTTC

J: TRBJ2-5
size: few
D: -
V: TRBV6-1
CDR3: CASSVTLSGKTQYF
DNA: TGTGCCAGCAGTGTGACTCTTAGTGGTAAGACCCAGTACTTC

J: TRBJ2-1
size: few
D: TRBD2
V: TRBV27
CDR3: CASFGLAVPNEQFF
DNA: TGTGCCAGCTTCGGACTAGCGGTTCCTAATGAGCAGTTCTTC

J: TRBJ2-2
size: -
D: -
V: TRBV12-3/TRBV12-4
CDR3: CASSFFVGDVGELFF
DNA: TGTGCCAGCAGTTTTTTTGTCGGGGATGTCGGGGAGCTGTTTTTT

J: TRBJ1-4
size: -
D: -
V: TRBV29-1
CDR3: CSVDGAGNEKLFF
DNA: TGCAGCGTTGACGGGGCAGGAAATGAAAAACTGTTTTTT

J: TRBJ2-3
size: many
D: -
V: TRBV28
CDR3: CASSTLLTTDTQYF
DNA: TGTGCCAGCAGCACACTTTTGACTACAGATACGCAGTATTTT

J: TRBJ1-1
size: -
D: -
V: TRBV7-2
CDR3: CASSSGVGRTEAFF
DNA: TGTGCCAGCAGCTCAGGGGTGGGGAGGACTGAAGCTTTCTTT

J: TRBJ1-2
size: many
D: -
V: TRBV20-1
CDR3: CSARVSAGWGYTF
DNA: TGCAGTGCTAGGGTCTCTGCAGGGTGGGGCTACACCTTC

J: TRBJ1-3
size: -
D: -
V: TRBV9
CDR3: CASSVAPAEVSGNTIYF
DNA: TGTGCCAGCAGCGTAGCCCCGGCTGAGGTCTCTGGAAACACCATATATTTT

J: TRBJ2-3
size: -
D: -
V: TRBV2
CDR3: CVPKRGLKTDTQYF
DNA: TGTGTCCCAAAGAGGGGCTTGAAGACAGATACGCAGTATTTT

J: TRBJ1-1
size: few
D: -
V: TRBV30
CDR3: CAWNLPEKNTEAFF
DNA: TGTGCCTGGAACCTCCCCGAAAAGAACACTGAAGCTTTCTTT

J: TRBJ1-2
size: -
D: -
V: TRBV28
CDR3: CASNTPTGGYTF
DNA: TGTGCCAGCAATACCCCGACGGGTGGCTACACCTTC

J: TRBJ1-1
size: many
D: TRBD1
V: TRBV18
CDR3: CASSPPGTGEAFF
DNA: TGTGCCAGCTCACCACCGGGGACAGGGGAAGCTTTCTTT

J: TRBJ2-7
size: -
D: TRBD1
V: TRBV10-2
CDR3: CASSEPGGFYEQYF
DNA: TGCGCCAGCAGTGAGCCAGGGGGCTTCTACGAGCAGTACTTC

J: TRBJ2-7
size: -
D: TRBD2
V: TRBV15
CDR3: CATSSGGLAGYEQYF
DNA: TGTGCCACCAGCAGTGGCGGACTAGCGGGGTACGAGCAGTACTTC

J: TRBJ2-1
size: many
D: TRBD2
V: TRBV5-1
CDR3: CASSWGLAGGGYNEQFF
DNA: TGCGCCAGCAGCTGGGGACTAGCGGGAGGGGGCTACAATGAGCAGTTCTTC

J: TRBJ1-1
size: -
D: -
V: TRBV29-1
CDR3: CSVRRKSMDTEAFF
DNA: TGCAGCGTTAGAAGAAAGAGCATGGACACTGAAGCTTTCTTT

J: TRBJ2-3
size: -
D: -
V: TRBV7-9
CDR3: CASSPGTTSTDTQYF
DNA: TGTGCCAGCAGCCCCGGGACCACTAGCACAGATACGCAGTATTTT

J: TRBJ2-1
size: -
D: TRBD1
V: TRBV5-1
CDR3: CASRAGTGGLNEQFF
DNA: TGCGCCAGCAGAGCCGGGACAGGGGGCCTAAATGAGCAGTTCTTC